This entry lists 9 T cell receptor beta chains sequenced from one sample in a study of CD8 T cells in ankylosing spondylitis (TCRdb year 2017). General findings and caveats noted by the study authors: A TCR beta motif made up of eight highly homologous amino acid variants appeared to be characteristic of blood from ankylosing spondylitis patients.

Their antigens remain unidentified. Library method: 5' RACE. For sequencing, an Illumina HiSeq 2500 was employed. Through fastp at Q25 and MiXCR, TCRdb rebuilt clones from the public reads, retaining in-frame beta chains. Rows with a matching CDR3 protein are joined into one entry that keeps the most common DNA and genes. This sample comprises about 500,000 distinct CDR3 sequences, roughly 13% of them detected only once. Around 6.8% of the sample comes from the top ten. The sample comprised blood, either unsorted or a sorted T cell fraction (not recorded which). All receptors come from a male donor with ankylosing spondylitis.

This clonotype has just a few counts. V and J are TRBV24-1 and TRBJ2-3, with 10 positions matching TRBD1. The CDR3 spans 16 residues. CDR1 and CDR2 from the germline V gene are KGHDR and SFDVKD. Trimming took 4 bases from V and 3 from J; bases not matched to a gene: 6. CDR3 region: CATSDPRDRGTDTQYF. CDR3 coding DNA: TGTGCCACCAGTGACCCGCGGGACAGGGGAACAGATACGCAGTATTTT.

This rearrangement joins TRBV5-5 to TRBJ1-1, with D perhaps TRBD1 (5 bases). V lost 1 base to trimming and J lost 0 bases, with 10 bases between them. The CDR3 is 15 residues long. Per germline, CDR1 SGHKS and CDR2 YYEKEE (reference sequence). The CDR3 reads CASSLRGSMNTEAFF. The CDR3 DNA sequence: TGTGCCAGCAGCTTGAGGGGCAGCATGAACACTGAAGCTTTCTTT.

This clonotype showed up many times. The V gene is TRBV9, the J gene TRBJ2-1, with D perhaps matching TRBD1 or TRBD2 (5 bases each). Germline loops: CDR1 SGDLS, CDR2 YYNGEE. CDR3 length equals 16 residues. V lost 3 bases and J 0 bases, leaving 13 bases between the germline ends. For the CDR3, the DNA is TGTGCCAGCAGCGCCTCCGGGACGGTCTCCTACAATGAGCAGTTCTTC. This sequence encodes CASSASGTVSYNEQFF.

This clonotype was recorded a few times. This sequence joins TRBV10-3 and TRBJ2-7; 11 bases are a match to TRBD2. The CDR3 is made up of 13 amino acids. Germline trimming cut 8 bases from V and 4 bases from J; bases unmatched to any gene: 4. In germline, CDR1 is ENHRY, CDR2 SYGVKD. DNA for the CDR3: TGTGCCATCGGAACTAGCGGGGGATACGAGCAGTACTTC. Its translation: CAIGTSGGYEQYF.

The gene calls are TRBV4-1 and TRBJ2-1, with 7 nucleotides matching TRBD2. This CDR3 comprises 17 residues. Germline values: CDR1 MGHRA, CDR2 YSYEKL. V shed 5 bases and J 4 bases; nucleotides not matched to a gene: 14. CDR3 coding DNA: TGCGCCAGCAGCGAAGTGCGAGCGGGGATCTTTTACAATGAGCAGTTCTTC. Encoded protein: CASSEVRAGIFYNEQFF.

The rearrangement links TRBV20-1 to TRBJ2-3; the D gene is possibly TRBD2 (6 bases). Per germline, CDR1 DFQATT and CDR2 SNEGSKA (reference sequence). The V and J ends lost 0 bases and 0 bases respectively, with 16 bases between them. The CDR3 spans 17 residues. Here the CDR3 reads CSARDLSPGRSTDTQYF. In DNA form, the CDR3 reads TGCAGTGCTAGAGATCTCTCCCCCGGGAGAAGCACAGATACGCAGTATTTT.

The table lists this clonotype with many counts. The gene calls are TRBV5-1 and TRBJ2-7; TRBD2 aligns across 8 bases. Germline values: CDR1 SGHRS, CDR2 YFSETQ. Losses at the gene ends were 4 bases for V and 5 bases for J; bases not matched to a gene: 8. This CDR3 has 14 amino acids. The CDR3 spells CASSDDGTSNEQYF. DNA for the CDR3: TGCGCCAGCAGCGACGACGGGACTAGTAACGAGCAGTACTTC.

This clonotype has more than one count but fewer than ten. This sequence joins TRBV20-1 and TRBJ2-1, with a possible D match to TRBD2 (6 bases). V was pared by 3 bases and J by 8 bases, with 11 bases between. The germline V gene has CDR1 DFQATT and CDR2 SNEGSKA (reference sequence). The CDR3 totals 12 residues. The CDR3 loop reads CSASGSADEQFF. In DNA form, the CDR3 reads TGCAGTGCTAGCGGGAGTGCGGATGAGCAGTTCTTC.

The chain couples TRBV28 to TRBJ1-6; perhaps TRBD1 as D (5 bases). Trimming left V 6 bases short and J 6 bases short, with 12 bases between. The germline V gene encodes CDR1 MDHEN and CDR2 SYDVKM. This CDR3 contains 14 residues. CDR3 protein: CASRLQGGNSPLHF. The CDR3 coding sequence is TGTGCCAGCAGACTTCAGGGTGGTAATTCACCCCTCCACTTT. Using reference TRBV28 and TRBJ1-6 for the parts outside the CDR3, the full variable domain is DVKVTQSSRYLVKRTGEKVFLECVQDMDHENMFWYRQDPGLGLRLIYFSYDVKMKEKGDIPEGYSVSREKKERFSLILESASTNQTSMYLCASRLQGGNSPLHFGNGTRLTVT.